These 14 T cell receptor beta chains were sequenced from one sample in a study of CD8+CD57+ T cells in acquired aplastic anemia. Genomic DNA was employed as the template in profiling TCR beta VDJ and CDR3. TCRdb processed the reads anew with MiXCR; each CDR3 protein has one entry. The repertoire holds over 250,000 distinct CDR3 sequences, with 45% to 65% as singletons. Patients chosen for sequencing had shown CD8+CD57+ cell expansion by flow cytometry. Sample: sorted CD4+, CD8+, or CD8+CD57+ T cells (not recorded which) from PBMCs. Every receptor here comes from a human donor with aplastic anemia.

This chain joins TRBV19 and TRBJ2-7; 7 bases match TRBD2. This CDR3 spans 14 amino acids. Germline values: CDR1 LNHDA, CDR2 SQIVND (reference sequence). Losses at the gene ends were 1 base for V and 2 bases for J; bases not matched to a gene: 2. DNA of the CDR3: TGTGCCAGTAGTATAGTGGGGGGGACCTACGAGCAGTACTTC. Encoded protein: CASSIVGGTYEQYF.

The chain couples TRBV5-1 to TRBJ2-3; 7 bases align to TRBD1. CDR1 SGHRS and CDR2 YFSETQ come from the germline V gene. The CDR3 consists of 15 residues. Trimming at V came to 0 bases and at J to 2 bases, leaving 3 bases not matched to a gene. The CDR3 sequence is CASSLGRGFTDTQYF. DNA of the CDR3: TGCGCCAGCAGCTTGGGCAGGGGGTTCACAGATACGCAGTATTTT. Looking up the rest from reference TRBV5-1 and TRBJ2-3 gives the full variable domain: KAGVTQTPRYLIKTRGQQVTLSCSPISGHRSVSWYQQTPGQGLQFLFEYFSETQRNKGNFPGRFSGRQFSNSRSEMNVSTLELGDSALYLCASSLGRGFTDTQYFGPGTRLTVL.

The rearrangement joins TRBV7-9 to TRBJ2-2; a possible D gene is TRBD1 (6 bases). Germline assignment: CDR1 SEHNR and CDR2 FQNEAQ (reference sequence). V dropped 1 base and J dropped 2 bases, with 11 bases sitting between them. CDR3 length: 16 amino acids. The DNA of the CDR3 is TGTGCCAGCAGCTTAGTAGGGACATATAACACCGGGGAGCTGTTTTTT. This sequence encodes CASSLVGTYNTGELFF.

The J gene is TRBJ1-6, the V gene TRBV19; D might be TRBD1 (6 bases). CDR3 size: 16 residues. Germline assignment: CDR1 LNHDA and CDR2 SQIVND (reference sequence). Deletions cut 3 bases from V and 9 bases from J, with 18 bases between. For the CDR3, the DNA is TGTGCCAGTAGTATGGGCCTCGAAGGGGGTCGTTCACCCCTCCACTTT. Amino acid sequence: CASSMGLEGGRSPLHF.

The chain is built from TRBV7-3 and TRBJ1-1; D is unresolved. V lost 2 bases and J 8 bases, leaving 12 bases between the germline ends. From germline, CDR1 is SGHTA and CDR2 FQGTGA. CDR3 length: 13 residues. In DNA, the CDR3 is TGTGCCAGCAGCTTAGTTGGAGGAATGGAAGCTTTCTTT. It specifies CASSLVGGMEAFF.

This chain joins TRBV3-1 and TRBJ2-6; D is unresolved. The germline CDR1 and CDR2 sequences are LGHDT and YNNKEL (reference sequence). This CDR3 has 15 amino acids. V gave up 5 bases and J gave up 0 bases, with 8 bases separating them. This CDR3 reads CASSAASSGANVLTF. The DNA of the CDR3 is TGTGCCAGCAGCGCAGCGTCCTCTGGGGCCAACGTCCTGACTTTC.

The chain is built from TRBV2 and TRBJ2-1; D is possibly TRBD1 or TRBD2 (5 bases each). The V gene's germline CDR1 is SNHLY and CDR2 FYNNEI. V gave up 6 bases and J gave up 6 bases, with 12 bases separating them. The CDR3 loop spans 13 amino acids. For the CDR3, the DNA is TGTGCCAGCAGCCGGGACGCGCCCAATGAGCAGTTCTTC. Translated, it gives CASSRDAPNEQFF.

There are a few counts of this clonotype. DNA of the CDR3: TGTGCCAGCAGTTTAGCGGGGCAGTACGAGCAGTACTTC. Translation gives CASSLAGQYEQYF. V usage is TRBV6-2 or TRBV6-3 and J usage is TRBJ2-7, with TRBD2 identical over 8 bases. Germline V gene data show CDR1 as MNHEY and CDR2 as SVGEGT. The junction had 3 bases not matched to a gene; V was cut back by 4 bases and J by 4 bases. The length of the CDR3 is 13 residues.

The chain links TRBV20-1 to TRBJ2-5; 10 bases agree with TRBD2. The CDR3 has 14 residues. Germline V gene data show CDR1 as DFQATT and CDR2 as SNEGSKA (reference sequence). The ends lost 2 bases at V and 5 bases at J; junction bases unmatched: 5. CDR3 nucleotide sequence: TGCAGTGCTAGATTAGCGGGAGGAGAGGAGACCCAGTACTTC. Amino acids: CSARLAGGEETQYF.

This clonotype was counted between two and nine times. The chain links TRBV10-3 to TRBJ1-6; 7 nucleotides agree with TRBD1. The CDR3 has 15 amino acids. The junction had 7 bases not matched to a gene; V was cut back by 5 bases and J by 6 bases. The V gene's germline CDR1 is ENHRY and CDR2 SYGVKD. CDR3 residues: CAISSSGTANSPLHF. The CDR3 DNA reads as TGTGCCATCAGTTCCTCCGGGACAGCTAATTCACCCCTCCACTTT.

The chain employs TRBV7-2 and TRBJ2-5, with D unresolved. The CDR3 contains 14 residues. V was clipped by 3 bases and J by 3 bases, with 11 bases between them. The germline V gene encodes CDR1 SGHTA and CDR2 FQGNSA. The CDR3 nucleotides are TGTGCCAGCAGCTTGGTGGTTGAAGAAGAGACCCAGTACTTC. Translation gives CASSLVVEEETQYF.

This clonotype occurred a few times. The chain is built from TRBV12-3 or TRBV12-4 and TRBJ2-5; 8 bases are a match to TRBD2. With 7 bases clipped from V and 5 bases from J, the junction kept 12 bases outside the gene matches. This CDR3 is 15 amino acids long. The CDR3 is CASNRGLREGETQYF. For the CDR3, the DNA is TGTGCCAGCAACCGAGGGCTCCGGGAGGGGGAGACCCAGTACTTC.

The chain recombines TRBV6-1 with TRBJ2-7; tentatively, D is TRBD1 (5 bases). The CDR3 consists of 13 residues. CDR1 and CDR2 (germline): MNHNS, SASEGT. The V gene lost 6 bases and the J gene lost 3 bases, with 12 bases spanning the gap. The CDR3 protein is CASSRTGFYEQYF. DNA of the CDR3: TGTGCCAGCAGCCGTACAGGTTTCTACGAGCAGTACTTC.

The J gene is TRBJ1-6, the V gene TRBV11-3; D is possibly TRBD1 (6 bases). The CDR3 is 16 residues long. The germline V gene encodes CDR1 SGHNT and CDR2 YENEEA. V lost 3 bases and J lost 1, with 10 bases in between. The CDR3 loop reads CASSLEGGSYNSPLHF. The CDR3, as DNA: TGTGCCAGCAGCTTGGAAGGGGGGTCCTATAATTCACCCCTCCACTTT.